This note documents a single TCR beta chain sequence. Germline V CDR1 and CDR2: GTSNPN, SVGIG (reference sequence). This CDR3 has 16 residues. V lost 2 bases to trimming and J lost 0 bases, with 14 bases between them. The sample originates from a study of blood T cell repertoires in COVID-19. Study at large: The United States, Italy and Spain provided the acute and convalescent COVID-19 samples.

Participant ages covered roughly 18 to 89 years across around 22 US areas. Original methodology: Amplification of reference gene primers provided the estimated nucleated cell counts. Libraries were prepared by immunoSEQ multiplex PCR; TCRdb keeps only in-frame clonotypes and omits some of them. V, J and clone size are taken as reported in that table, and D and trimming were inferred from the DNA itself. The table lists over 200,000 clones, roughly nine tenths of them singletons. The receptor was isolated from a woman aged 50 to 65 in a cohort exposed to, infected with or recovered from COVID-19 (not recorded which). The sequenced material came from PBMCs or T cells enriched from blood (not recorded which). The chain uses TRBV30 and TRBJ1-5; D might be TRBD1 (6 bases). The CDR3 DNA reads as TGTGCCTGGAGTACCGGGGGAGGGGGTAGCAATCAGCCCCAGCATTTT. Residues: CAWSTGGGGSNQPQHF.